Detailed here is one T cell receptor (beta chain). The antigen remains undetermined. In every patient, relapse followed autologous stem cell transplantation, while exposure to brentuximab vedotin differed. These data originate in a study of PD-1 blockade in classical Hodgkin lymphoma. Study-wide findings and caveats: Any patient who commenced nivolumab under 1 year after ASCT was excluded. The study found complete responders had baseline diversity similar to newly diagnosed patients. TCR diversity rose significantly by C4D1 in CD4+ but not CD8+ cells.

This CDR3 has 16 amino acids. V lost 4 bases to trimming and J lost 4 bases; unmatched junction nucleotides: 5. Germline CDR1 and CDR2: MGHRA and YSYEKL. The table came from immunoSEQ multiplex PCR; TCRdb's copy has only in-frame clones and leaves some out. The sample shows tens of thousands of clones, less than 80% of them seen only once. The material sequenced was peripheral blood mononuclear cells (PBMCs), taken before the second cycle of nivolumab. The chain couples TRBV4-1 to TRBJ2-1; 12 bases are shared with TRBD1. The sequence derives from a human donor with classical Hodgkin lymphoma. The CDR3 protein is CASSPGTGGGYNEQFF. CDR3 coding DNA: TGCGCCAGCAGCCCCGGGACAGGGGGCGGATACAATGAGCAGTTCTTC.